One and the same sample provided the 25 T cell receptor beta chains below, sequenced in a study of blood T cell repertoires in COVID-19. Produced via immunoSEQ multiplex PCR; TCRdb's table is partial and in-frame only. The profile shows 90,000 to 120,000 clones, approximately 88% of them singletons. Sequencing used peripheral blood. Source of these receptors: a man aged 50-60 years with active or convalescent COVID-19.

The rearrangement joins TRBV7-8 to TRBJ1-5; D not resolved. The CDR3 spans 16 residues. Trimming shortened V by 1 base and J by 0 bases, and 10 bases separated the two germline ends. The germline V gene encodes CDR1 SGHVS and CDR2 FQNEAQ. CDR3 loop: CASSLVGSFSNQPQHF. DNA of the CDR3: TGTGCCAGCAGCTTAGTGGGGAGCTTTAGCAATCAGCCCCAGCATTTT.

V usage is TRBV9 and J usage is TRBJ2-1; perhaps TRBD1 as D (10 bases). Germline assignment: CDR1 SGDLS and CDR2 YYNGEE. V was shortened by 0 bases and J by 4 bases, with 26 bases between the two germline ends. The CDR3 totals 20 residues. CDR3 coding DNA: TGTGCCAGCAGCGTAGCTTTGGGACAGGGGTGGCTAGCGGGGTACAATGAGCAGTTCTTC. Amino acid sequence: CASSVALGQGWLAGYNEQFF.

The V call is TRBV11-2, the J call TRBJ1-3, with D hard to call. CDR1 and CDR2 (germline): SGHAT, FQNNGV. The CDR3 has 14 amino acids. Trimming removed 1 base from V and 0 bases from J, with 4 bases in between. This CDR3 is CASSLASSGNTIYF. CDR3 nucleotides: TGTGCCAGCAGCTTAGCCAGCTCTGGAAACACCATATATTTT.

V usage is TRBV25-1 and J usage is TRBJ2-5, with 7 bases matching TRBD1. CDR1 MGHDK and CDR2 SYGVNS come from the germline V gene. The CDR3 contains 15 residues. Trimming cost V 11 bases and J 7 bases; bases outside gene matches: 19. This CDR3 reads CASRDSKGLWGTQYF. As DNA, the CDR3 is TGTGCCTCACGGGACAGTAAGGGCCTCTGGGGGACCCAGTACTTC.

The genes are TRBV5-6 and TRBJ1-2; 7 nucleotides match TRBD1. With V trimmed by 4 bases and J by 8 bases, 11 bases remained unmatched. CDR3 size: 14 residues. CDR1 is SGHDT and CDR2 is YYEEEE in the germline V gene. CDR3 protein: CASSIAGQLAGYTF. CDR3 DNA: TGTGCCAGCAGCATCGCGGGACAGCTGGCGGGCTACACCTTC.

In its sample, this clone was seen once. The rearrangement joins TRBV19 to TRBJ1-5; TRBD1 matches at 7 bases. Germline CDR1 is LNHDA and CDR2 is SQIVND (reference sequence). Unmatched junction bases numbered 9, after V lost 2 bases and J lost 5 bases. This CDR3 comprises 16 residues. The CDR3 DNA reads TGTGCCAGTAGTATAATGGGACAGCTGGTGGATCAGCCCCAGCATTTT. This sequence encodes CASSIMGQLVDQPQHF. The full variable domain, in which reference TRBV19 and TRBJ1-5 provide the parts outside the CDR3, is DGGITQSPKYLFRKEGQNVTLSCEQNLNHDAMYWYRQDPGQGLRLIYYSQIVNDFQKGDIAEGYSVSREKKESFPLTVTSAQKNPTAFYLCASSIMGQLVDQPQHFGDGTRLSIL.

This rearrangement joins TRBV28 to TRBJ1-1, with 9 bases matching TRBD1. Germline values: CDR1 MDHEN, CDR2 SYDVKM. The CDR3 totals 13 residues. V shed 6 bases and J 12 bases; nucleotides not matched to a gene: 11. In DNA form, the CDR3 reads TGTGCCAGCAGGGGACAGGGTTGGGGTTTGTCTTTCTTT. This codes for CASRGQGWGLSFF. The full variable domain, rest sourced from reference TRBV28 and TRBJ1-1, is DVKVTQSSRYLVKRTGEKVFLECVQDMDHENMFWYRQDPGLGLRLIYFSYDVKMKEKGDIPEGYSVSREKKERFSLILESASTNQTSMYLCASRGQGWGLSFFGQGTRLTVV.

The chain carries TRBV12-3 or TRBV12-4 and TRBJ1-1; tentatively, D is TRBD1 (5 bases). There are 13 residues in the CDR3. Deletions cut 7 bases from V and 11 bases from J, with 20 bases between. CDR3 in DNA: TGTGCCAGCAATCCGGGGCAGGGAGGTGAGGCTTTCTTT. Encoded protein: CASNPGQGGEAFF.

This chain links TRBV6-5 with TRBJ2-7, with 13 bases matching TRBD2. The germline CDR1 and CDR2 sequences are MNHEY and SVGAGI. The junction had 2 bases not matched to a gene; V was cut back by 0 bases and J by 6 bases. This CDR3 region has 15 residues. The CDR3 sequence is CASSYSTSGRLEQYF. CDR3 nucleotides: TGTGCCAGCAGTTACTCGACTAGCGGGAGGCTCGAGCAGTACTTC.

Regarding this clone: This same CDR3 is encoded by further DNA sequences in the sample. DNA of the CDR3: TGTGCCAGCAGCCCGCGGGACAGGGGCTACGAGCAGTACTTC. It specifies CASSPRDRGYEQYF. V gene TRBV7-9 combines with J gene TRBJ2-7; 10 bases agree with TRBD1. Germline CDR1 and CDR2: SEHNR and FQNEAQ (reference sequence). With V trimmed by 5 bases and J by 3 bases, 4 bases remained unmatched. This CDR3 contains 14 residues.

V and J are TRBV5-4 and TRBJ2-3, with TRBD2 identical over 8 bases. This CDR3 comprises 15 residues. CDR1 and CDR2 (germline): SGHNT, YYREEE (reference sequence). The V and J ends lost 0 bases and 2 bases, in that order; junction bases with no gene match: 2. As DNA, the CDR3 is TGTGCCAGCAGCTTGGATAGCGGGAACACAGATACGCAGTATTTT. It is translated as CASSLDSGNTDTQYF. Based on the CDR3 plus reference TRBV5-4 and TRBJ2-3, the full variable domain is ETGVTQSPTHLIKTRGQQVTLRCSSQSGHNTVSWYQQALGQGPQFIFQYYREEENGRGNFPPRFSGLQFPNYSSELNVNALELDDSALYLCASSLDSGNTDTQYFGPGTRLTVL.

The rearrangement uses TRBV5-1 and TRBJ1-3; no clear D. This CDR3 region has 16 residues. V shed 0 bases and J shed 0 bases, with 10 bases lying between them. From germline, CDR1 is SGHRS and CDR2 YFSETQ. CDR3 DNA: TGCGCCAGCAGCTTGGGGGGAGGCGGCTCTGGAAACACCATATATTTT. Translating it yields CASSLGGGGSGNTIYF.

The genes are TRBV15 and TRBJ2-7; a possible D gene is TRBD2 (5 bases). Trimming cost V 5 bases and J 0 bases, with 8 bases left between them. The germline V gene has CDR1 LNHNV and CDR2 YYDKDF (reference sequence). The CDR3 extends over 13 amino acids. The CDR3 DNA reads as TGTGCCACCAGCTATGGGAGCTCCTACGAGCAGTACTTC. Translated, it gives CATSYGSSYEQYF.

In DNA, the CDR3 is TGTGCCAGCAGAGTACAGGGGGTGAACACTGAAGCTTTCTTT. Translation gives CASRVQGVNTEAFF. The chain is built from TRBV6-5 and TRBJ1-1, with 8 bases lining up with TRBD1. The trim removed 6 bases at V and 0 bases at J, leaving 3 bases unmatched. CDR1 and CDR2 from the germline V gene are MNHEY and SVGAGI. This CDR3 comprises 14 residues.

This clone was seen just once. The DNA for the CDR3 is TGTGCCAGCAGCCGAGACAGGGACACAGATACGCAGTATTTT. This translates into CASSRDRDTDTQYF. The V gene is TRBV5-4, the J gene TRBJ2-3; 7 bases align to TRBD1. The junction had 4 bases not matched to a gene; V was cut back by 4 bases and J by 2 bases. This CDR3 has 14 amino acids. The V gene's germline CDR1 is SGHNT and CDR2 YYREEE (reference sequence). The variable domain in full, with the rest retrieved from reference TRBV5-4 and TRBJ2-3, is ETGVTQSPTHLIKTRGQQVTLRCSSQSGHNTVSWYQQALGQGPQFIFQYYREEENGRGNFPPRFSGLQFPNYSSELNVNALELDDSALYLCASSRDRDTDTQYFGPGTRLTVL.

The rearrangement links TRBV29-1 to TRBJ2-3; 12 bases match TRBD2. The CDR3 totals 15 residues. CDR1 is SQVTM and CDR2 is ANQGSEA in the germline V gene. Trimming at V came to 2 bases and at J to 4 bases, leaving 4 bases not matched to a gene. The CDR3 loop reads CSVERLAGDADTQYF. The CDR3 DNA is TGCAGCGTTGAAAGACTAGCGGGAGACGCAGATACGCAGTATTTT.

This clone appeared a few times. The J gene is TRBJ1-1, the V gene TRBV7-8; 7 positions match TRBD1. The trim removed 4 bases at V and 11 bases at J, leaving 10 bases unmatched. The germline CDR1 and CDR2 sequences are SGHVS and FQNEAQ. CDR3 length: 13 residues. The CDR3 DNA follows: TGTGCCAGCAGCTCGGATGTGACAGGGAGGGCTTTCTTT. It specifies CASSSDVTGRAFF.

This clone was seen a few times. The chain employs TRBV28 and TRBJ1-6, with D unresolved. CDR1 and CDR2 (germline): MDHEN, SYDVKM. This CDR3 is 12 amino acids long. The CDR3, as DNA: TGTGCGGTCCGGGGTCTTAATTCACCCCTCCACTTT. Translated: CAVRGLNSPLHF.

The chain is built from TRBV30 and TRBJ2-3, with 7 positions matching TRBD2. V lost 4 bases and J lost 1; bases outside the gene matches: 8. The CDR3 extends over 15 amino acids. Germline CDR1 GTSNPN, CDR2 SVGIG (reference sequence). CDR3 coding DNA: TGTGCCTGGACCCGGGGAGGGAGTGGCACAGATACGCAGTATTTT. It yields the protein CAWTRGGSGTDTQYF.

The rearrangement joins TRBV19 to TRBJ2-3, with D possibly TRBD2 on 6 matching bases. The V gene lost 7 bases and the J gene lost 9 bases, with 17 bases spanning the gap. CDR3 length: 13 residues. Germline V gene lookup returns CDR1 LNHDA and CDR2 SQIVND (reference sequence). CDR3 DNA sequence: TGTGCCAGTACCACCGCCAATGGGGGGACGCAGTATTTT. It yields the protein CASTTANGGTQYF.

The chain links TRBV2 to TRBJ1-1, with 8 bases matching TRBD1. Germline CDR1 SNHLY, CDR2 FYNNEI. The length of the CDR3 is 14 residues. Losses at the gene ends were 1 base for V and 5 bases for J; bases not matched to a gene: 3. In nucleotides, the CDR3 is TGTGCCAGCAGTGAAGACAGGGGGAGGACTGAAGCTTTCTTT. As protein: CASSEDRGRTEAFF.

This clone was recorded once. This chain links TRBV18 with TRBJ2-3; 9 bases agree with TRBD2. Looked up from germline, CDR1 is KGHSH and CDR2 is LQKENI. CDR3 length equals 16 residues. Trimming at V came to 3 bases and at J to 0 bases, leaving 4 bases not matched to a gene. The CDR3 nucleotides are TGTGCCAGCTCACCGGCGGCGGGAGGGAGCACAGATACGCAGTATTTT. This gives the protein CASSPAAGGSTDTQYF. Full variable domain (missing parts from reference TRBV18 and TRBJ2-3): NAGVMQNPRHLVRRRGQEARLRCSPMKGHSHVYWYRQLPEEGLKFMVYLQKENIIDESGMPKERFSAEFPKEGPSILRIQQVVRGDSAAYFCASSPAAGGSTDTQYFGPGTRLTVL.

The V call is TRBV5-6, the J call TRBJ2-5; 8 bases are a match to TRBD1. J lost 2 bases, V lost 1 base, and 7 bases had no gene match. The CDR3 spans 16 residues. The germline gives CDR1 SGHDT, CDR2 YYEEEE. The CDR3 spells CASSLFQGALQETQYF. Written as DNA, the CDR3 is TGTGCCAGCAGCTTGTTTCAGGGGGCTCTTCAAGAGACCCAGTACTTC.

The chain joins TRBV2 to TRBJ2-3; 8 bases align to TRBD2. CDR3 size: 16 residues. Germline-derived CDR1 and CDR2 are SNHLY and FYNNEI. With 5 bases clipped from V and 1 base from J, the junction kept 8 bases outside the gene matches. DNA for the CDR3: TGTGCCAGCAGTCCGATTCGAGCGGGAGGCACAGATACGCAGTATTTT. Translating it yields CASSPIRAGGTDTQYF.

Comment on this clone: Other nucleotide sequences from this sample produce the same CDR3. This chain's CDR3 is CASSPEETQYF. DNA of the CDR3: TGTGCCAGCTCACCAGAGGAGACCCAGTACTTC. The gene calls are TRBV18 and TRBJ2-5; no definite D call. The CDR3 is made up of 11 amino acids. Trimming left V 2 bases short and J 5 bases short, with 3 bases between. Germline V gene sequence: CDR1 KGHSH, CDR2 LQKENI.